These 20 T cell receptor beta chains share one sample of origin, sequenced in a study of T cell changes during pregnancy in multiple sclerosis. Sequencing was performed with immunoSEQ multiplex PCR; in TCRdb, only in-frame clones are kept and a portion is missing. This sample has about 120,000 clones; 80% to 95% occur once, and the top ten carry more than 1.5%. The sequences come from peripheral blood, collected in the third trimester of pregnancy. These receptors originate from a female donor with multiple sclerosis, enrolled in a pregnancy study.

The chain recombines TRBV19 with TRBJ1-4; D not certain. With 1 base removed from V and 5 bases from J, the gap between germline ends came to 8 bases. The CDR3 is 14 residues long. From germline, CDR1 is LNHDA and CDR2 SQIVND (reference sequence). The CDR3 DNA follows: TGTGCCAGTAGTATAGGCACAGTAAATGAAAAACTGTTTTTT. Its protein is CASSIGTVNEKLFF.

This sequence joins TRBV5-6 and TRBJ2-1; D perhaps matches TRBD2 (5 bases). The V and J ends lost 0 bases and 4 bases respectively, with 11 bases between them. The germline gives CDR1 SGHDT, CDR2 YYEEEE. This CDR3 comprises 15 residues. This CDR3 reads CASSLEVRTYNEQFF. DNA of the CDR3: TGTGCCAGCAGCTTGGAGGTAAGGACTTACAATGAGCAGTTCTTC.

The chain is built from TRBV7-2 and TRBJ2-2, with 7 bases lining up with TRBD1. Germline V lookup: CDR1 SGHTA, CDR2 FQGNSA. There are 16 residues in the CDR3. The J segment lost 2 bases and the V segment lost 5 bases, leaving 8 bases of the junction unmatched. CDR3 residues: CASSRGTALNTGELFF. DNA for the CDR3: TGTGCCAGCAGCCGAGGGACAGCCCTCAACACCGGGGAGCTGTTTTTT.

The rearrangement uses TRBV5-1 and TRBJ2-2; D not certain. The germline V and J ends were trimmed by 6 bases and 1 base, with 10 bases remaining between them. CDR3 size: 14 residues. Germline CDR1 SGHRS, CDR2 YFSETQ. CDR3 protein: CASIPSVNTGELFF. The DNA of the CDR3 is TGCGCCAGCATCCCTAGTGTGAACACCGGGGAGCTGTTTTTT.

CDR3 in DNA: TGTGCCAGCAGCTTAGGACTAGCGCCCTACAATGAGCAGTTCTTC. Residues: CASSLGLAPYNEQFF. The chain has TRBV7-9 and TRBJ2-1; 8 nucleotides align to TRBD2. Trimming took 1 base from V and 2 from J; bases not matched to a gene: 1. The germline gives CDR1 SEHNR, CDR2 FQNEAQ (reference sequence). CDR3 length: 15 residues.

The V and J genes are TRBV11-2 and TRBJ2-1; 12 bases fit TRBD2. This CDR3 spans 17 amino acids. Germline CDR1 SGHAT, CDR2 FQNNGV. Trimming took 4 bases from V and 8 from J; bases not matched to a gene: 12. This CDR3 is CASSSVIWTSGDHEQFF. The CDR3, as DNA: TGTGCCAGCAGCTCCGTGATTTGGACTAGCGGGGACCATGAGCAGTTCTTC.

The V gene is TRBV5-6, the J gene TRBJ1-4; 8 bases align to TRBD1. The CDR3 is 14 amino acids. The V segment lost 3 bases and the J segment 14 bases; nucleotides outside the gene matches: 12. Germline V gene lookup returns CDR1 SGHDT and CDR2 YYEEEE. The CDR3 bases are TGTGCCAGCAGCTCCGGGACAGGAGTCTTAGGGCTGTTTTTT. It yields the protein CASSSGTGVLGLFF.

The chain has TRBV5-6 and TRBJ2-7; TRBD1 agrees at 8 bases. CDR1 and CDR2 from the germline V gene are SGHDT and YYEEEE. The CDR3 is 15 residues long. Unmatched junction bases numbered 9, after V lost 4 bases and J lost 3 bases. The CDR3 nucleotides are TGTGCCAGCAGCCAAGGACAGGGCTCAAACTACGAGCAGTACTTC. Protein sequence: CASSQGQGSNYEQYF.

The chain employs TRBV14 and TRBJ2-7; 10 positions match TRBD2. Per germline, CDR1 SGHDN and CDR2 FVKESK. CDR3 length equals 17 residues. Trimming cost V 0 bases and J 3 bases; bases outside gene matches: 8. The DNA for the CDR3 is TGTGCCAGCAGCCAAGATTGGGCGACTAGCGGGTACTACGAGCAGTACTTC. Amino acid sequence: CASSQDWATSGYYEQYF.

The V call is TRBV5-5, the J call TRBJ1-2; TRBD1 matches 8 bases. V was pared by 3 bases and J by 8 bases, with 3 bases of the junction left unmatched. The CDR3 consists of 12 residues. The germline V gene has CDR1 SGHKS and CDR2 YYEKEE (reference sequence). CDR3 amino acids: CASSSDRVGYTF. The CDR3 coding sequence is TGTGCCAGCAGCTCGGACAGGGTGGGCTACACCTTC.

The rearrangement joins TRBV7-2 to TRBJ1-5; TRBD1 is a possible D gene (5 bases). In germline, CDR1 is SGHTA, CDR2 FQGNSA. The CDR3 covers 15 residues. V was pared by 0 bases and J by 5 bases, with 11 bases between. The CDR3 coding sequence is TGTGCCAGCAGCTTAGCGCGCGCAGGGCATCAGCCCCAGCATTTT. This translates into CASSLARAGHQPQHF.

The V call is TRBV7-2, the J call TRBJ2-1; TRBD2 aligns across 15 bases. V trimming: 4 bases; J trimming: 2 bases; junction bases outside the gene matches: 3. Per germline, CDR1 SGHTA and CDR2 FQGNSA. This CDR3 contains 17 residues. CDR3 coding DNA: TGTGCCAGCAGCTCCCGGACTAGCGGGGGGGCCTACAATGAGCAGTTCTTC. Protein: CASSSRTSGGAYNEQFF. The full variable domain, rest sourced from reference TRBV7-2 and TRBJ2-1, is GAGVSQSPSNKVTEKGKDVELRCDPISGHTALYWYRQSLGQGLEFLIYFQGNSAPDKSGLPSDRFSAERTGGSVSTLTIQRTQQEDSAVYLCASSSRTSGGAYNEQFFGPGTRLTVL.

The chain employs TRBV6-6 and TRBJ1-6, with TRBD1 matching over 7 bases. In germline, CDR1 is MNHNY, CDR2 SVGAGI (reference sequence). The CDR3 is 15 residues long. J lost 9 bases, V lost 0 bases, and 5 bases had no gene match. The CDR3 region has the DNA TGTGCCAGCAGTTACTCGGCAGGGGGAGGTTCACCCCTCCACTTT. Encoded protein: CASSYSAGGGSPLHF.

The sample holds one count of this clone. This chain links TRBV5-8 with TRBJ1-4, with D maybe TRBD1 (6 bases). This CDR3 spans 14 amino acids. The V end was cut by 2 bases, the J end by 4 bases, with 9 bases between. Looked up from germline, CDR1 is SGHTS and CDR2 is YDEGEE. The CDR3 DNA is TGTGCCAGCAGCTTTGGACAGAGTAATGAAAAACTGTTTTTT. Translated: CASSFGQSNEKLFF.

The CDR3 loop is CASSPAGTSNQPQHF. The CDR3 DNA follows: TGTGCCAGCAGTCCAGCCGGGACAAGCAATCAGCCCCAGCATTTT. The gene calls are TRBV6-6 and TRBJ1-5; the D gene is possibly TRBD1 (6 bases). Germline V gene lookup returns CDR1 MNHNY and CDR2 SVGAGI (reference sequence). The V gene lost 5 bases and the J gene lost 1 base, with 12 bases spanning the gap. This CDR3 is built from 15 residues.

The chain combines TRBV25-1 with TRBJ1-1; D unclear. Trimming stripped 3 bases from V and 0 bases from J, with 2 bases between. Germline-derived CDR1 and CDR2 are MGHDK and SYGVNS. This CDR3 is 12 amino acids long. CDR3 region: CASSDLNTEAFF. CDR3 coding DNA: TGTGCCAGCAGTGACTTGAACACTGAAGCTTTCTTT.

This sequence joins TRBV4-2 and TRBJ2-7; D possibly corresponds to TRBD1 (6 bases). Trimming left V 1 base short and J 6 bases short, with 16 bases between. The CDR3 spans 15 residues. Germline CDR1 is LGHNA and CDR2 is YNFKEQ. CDR3 sequence reads: CASSQGDRIGGEQYF. The CDR3 DNA reads as TGTGCCAGCAGCCAAGGGGACCGAATAGGGGGCGAGCAGTACTTC.

The chain couples TRBV5-6 to TRBJ2-7, with D hard to call. CDR1 SGHDT and CDR2 YYEEEE come from the germline V gene. The CDR3 is made up of 11 amino acids. The germline V and J ends were trimmed by 3 bases and 3 bases, with 4 bases remaining between them. Here the CDR3 reads CASSSHYEQYF. Written as DNA, the CDR3 is TGTGCCAGCAGCTCCCACTACGAGCAGTACTTC.

This clone occurred once. The chain combines TRBV6-5 with TRBJ2-7, with 8 bases that match TRBD1. Germline-derived CDR1 and CDR2 are MNHEY and SVGAGI. J was trimmed by 3 bases and V by 6 bases; bases with no gene match: 7. The CDR3 is 14 amino acids. The CDR3: CASRNHDRGYEQYF. The DNA of the CDR3 is TGTGCCAGCAGAAACCACGACAGGGGCTACGAGCAGTACTTC.

The chain uses TRBV5-1 and TRBJ1-4, with a tentative D call TRBD1 (6 bases). The CDR3 spans 14 residues. Trimming removed 0 bases at V and 6 bases at J, with 9 bases between. The germline gives CDR1 SGHRS, CDR2 YFSETQ. The CDR3 is CASSLGSGDEKLFF. The DNA of the CDR3 is TGCGCCAGCAGCTTGGGTTCAGGGGATGAAAAACTGTTTTTT.